This T cell receptor beta chain was profiled in a study of response to subunit inactivated influenza vaccine. The CDR3 totals 17 residues. Germline CDR1 SEHNR, CDR2 FQNEAQ (reference sequence). V lost 2 bases and J lost 1; bases outside the gene matches: 4. TCRdb re-derived calls from the RT-PCR reads in MiXCR, one entry per CDR3 protein. The sample holds fewer than 400,000 distinct CDR3 sequences, 21% seen once. The receptor's source is a man aged 50 to 75 who received an inactivated influenza vaccine. This sample comprised PBMCs from blood, obtained approximately 20 months after vaccination. The gene calls are TRBV7-9 and TRBJ2-5; TRBD2 aligns across 13 bases. CDR3 in amino acids: CASSLTSGGAFQETQYF. CDR3 bases: TGTGCCAGCAGCTTAACTAGCGGGGGGGCCTTCCAAGAGACCCAGTACTTC.